The next 8 T cell receptor beta chains were all read from a single sample in a study of blood T cell repertoires in COVID-19 (dated by TCRdb to about 2020). The library was obtained by the immunoSEQ multiplex PCR assay. TCRdb carries this immuneACCESS record with in-frame sequences only. Its versions omit some clonotypes, under half of them owing to an unresolved V gene in the studies checked, with the rest unexplained. For this sample there are some 48,000 clones; roughly four fifths appear just once. The leading ten clones occupy roughly 15% of the sample. The specimen sequenced was peripheral blood. The receptors come from a human donor with acute or convalescent COVID-19. The donor label of this sample is uncertain.

The rearrangement joins TRBV5-5 to TRBJ1-2; D not certain. V was cut by 2 bases and J by 4 bases, with 12 bases left in between. The CDR3 contains 14 residues. CDR1 and CDR2 (germline): SGHKS, YYEKEE (reference sequence). The CDR3 is CASSFGQSIYGYTF. In DNA, the CDR3 is TGTGCCAGCAGCTTTGGGCAGTCTATCTATGGCTACACCTTC.

V usage is TRBV11-2 and J usage is TRBJ2-7; 7 bases align to TRBD2. From germline, CDR1 is SGHAT and CDR2 FQNNGV. The ends lost 0 bases at V and 0 bases at J; junction bases unmatched: 8. This CDR3 comprises 17 residues. CDR3 loop: CASSLEAGGSPSYEQYF. DNA for the CDR3: TGTGCCAGCAGCTTAGAGGCGGGCGGGAGCCCCTCCTACGAGCAGTACTTC.

This chain joins TRBV18 and TRBJ2-3; maybe TRBD2 (5 bases). The CDR3 sequence is 15 residues long. CDR1 KGHSH and CDR2 LQKENI come from the germline V gene. The V and J ends lost 6 bases and 0 bases respectively, with 13 bases between them. The CDR3 DNA reads as TGTGCCAGCTCCCTCGCGGGTTCTAGCACAGATACGCAGTATTTT. Translating gives CASSLAGSSTDTQYF.

This sequence joins TRBV6-5 and TRBJ1-2, with unresolved D. Trimming left V 6 bases short and J 4 bases short, with 15 bases between. CDR3 length: 14 amino acids. The germline CDR1 and CDR2 sequences are MNHEY and SVGAGI. CDR3 sequence: CASSVRGRSYGYTF. CDR3 bases: TGTGCCAGCAGCGTACGAGGGCGAAGCTATGGCTACACCTTC.

This clone is a singleton in its sample. The V gene is TRBV7-2, the J gene TRBJ1-5; a possible D gene is TRBD1 (6 bases). This CDR3 is 15 amino acids long. CDR1 and CDR2 (germline): SGHTA, FQGNSA. V dropped 5 bases and J dropped 6 bases, with 17 bases sitting between them. The CDR3 bases are TGTGCCAGCAGCGGGGCAGGGGCCCTGAGTCAGCCCCAGCATTTT. Translating gives CASSGAGALSQPQHF.

The chain employs TRBV28 and TRBJ1-6; no definite D call. V lost 3 bases to trimming and J lost 9 bases, with 9 bases between them. Looked up from germline, CDR1 is MDHEN and CDR2 is SYDVKM. The CDR3 spans 13 residues. CDR3 nucleotide sequence: TGTGCCAGCAGTTTTCGAGTTTCTTCACCCCTCCACTTT. Amino acid sequence: CASSFRVSSPLHF.

The chain recombines TRBV12-5 with TRBJ2-1; 10 bases map to TRBD2. Germline V gene data show CDR1 as LGHNT and CDR2 as FRNRAP. The V segment lost 4 bases and the J segment 9 bases; nucleotides outside the gene matches: 9. CDR3 length: 15 amino acids. This CDR3 is CASGWGSGGAREQFF. The CDR3 bases are TGTGCTAGTGGTTGGGGGAGCGGGGGGGCCCGTGAGCAGTTCTTC.

This rearrangement joins TRBV4-2 to TRBJ1-3; TRBD1 is a possible D gene (5 bases). The germline V and J ends were trimmed by 8 bases and 4 bases, with 18 bases remaining between them. CDR1 is LGHNA, CDR2 YNFKEQ, per germline. The CDR3 has 15 amino acids. Here the CDR3 reads CASGGGRLTGNTIYF. The CDR3 DNA follows: TGTGCCAGCGGGGGAGGCAGGCTAACCGGAAACACCATATATTTT.